This TCR beta chain was recovered during a study of cytomegalovirus exposure and HLA in healthy donors. Of note for this clone: Its antigen is not identified.

This PCR relied on a set of 60 Vbeta primers and 13 Jbeta primers. Using immunoSEQ multiplex PCR, the repertoire was profiled, and TCRdb retains in-frame clones only, with some absent. The table shows under 200,000 clones, with approximately 81% occurring only once. Between the trimmed V and J ends, which lost 2 bases and 4 bases, there was a span of 14 bases. CDR3 length equals 15 residues. Germline V gene lookup returns CDR1 MNHEY and CDR2 SMNVEV (reference sequence). Findings and caveats of the study: From TCR beta sequences, most subjects' HLA-A and HLA-B alleles were reportedly predicted accurately.

The source is a man between 45 and 60 years old in good health and CMV-seropositive. This sequence joins TRBV27 and TRBJ1-2, with D tentatively TRBD1 (6 bases). The sequenced material came from PBMCs. CDR3: CASSLGGGRGYGYTF. In nucleotides, the CDR3 is TGTGCCAGCAGTTTAGGGGGCGGACGGGGCTATGGCTACACCTTC.